This passage covers 22 T cell receptor beta chains from one sample sequenced in a study of shared clonotypes between healthy human individuals. The repertoire was sequenced with immunoSEQ multiplex PCR; TCRdb's copy has only in-frame clones and lacks some. This table holds approximately 400,000 clones, about 96% found once. The sample was memory CD8+ T cells sorted from blood. This sample's subset: CD45RO+ cells pooled with CCR7-negative TemRA cells. Receptors were obtained from a man aged 30 to 45 in good health.

The chain uses TRBV19 and TRBJ2-7, with 11 bases fitting TRBD2. There are 13 residues in the CDR3. Germline CDR1 reads LNHDA; CDR2 reads SQIVND (reference sequence). Germline trimming cut 8 bases from V and 6 bases from J; bases unmatched to any gene: 6. The CDR3 reads CASSRTSGLEQYF. In DNA, the CDR3 is TGTGCCAGTTCTCGGACTAGCGGGCTCGAGCAGTACTTC.

The gene calls are TRBV7-9 and TRBJ2-1, with 10 bases identical to TRBD2. CDR3 length: 17 residues. The germline V gene has CDR1 SEHNR and CDR2 FQNEAQ (reference sequence). V trimming: 5 bases; J trimming: 8 bases; junction bases outside the gene matches: 15. The DNA for the CDR3 is TGTGCCAGCAGCCCACTAGCGGGAAGGCCCAACCCCGATGAGCAGTTCTTC. Translating it yields CASSPLAGRPNPDEQFF.

The J gene is TRBJ2-3, the V gene TRBV10-2, with a tentative D call TRBD2 (6 bases). The CDR3 is 14 residues long. Germline V gives CDR1 WSHSY, CDR2 SAAADI. V lost 0 bases and J 6 bases, leaving 10 bases between the germline ends. CDR3 loop: CASSESTGADTQYF. The CDR3 DNA sequence: TGCGCCAGCAGTGAGTCTACGGGAGCGGATACGCAGTATTTT.

This clone is a singleton in its sample. The CDR3 nucleotides are TGTGCCTGGAGTGGCGCCGAGACAGGGGGCGAGCAGTACTTC. Residues: CAWSGAETGGEQYF. V gene TRBV30 combines with J gene TRBJ2-7; TRBD1 aligns across 9 bases. Unmatched junction bases numbered 7, after V lost 1 base and J lost 6 bases. Germline CDR1 is GTSNPN and CDR2 is SVGIG (reference sequence). The CDR3 consists of 14 residues.

The rearrangement links TRBV5-4 to TRBJ2-3; TRBD2 matches 10 bases. CDR1 is SGHNT and CDR2 is YYREEE in the germline V gene (reference sequence). Unmatched junction bases numbered 2, after V lost 3 bases and J lost 4 bases. This CDR3 has 14 residues. Here the CDR3 DNA reads TGTGCCAGCAGCTCCCTAGCGGGGGCAGATACGCAGTATTTT. Protein sequence: CASSSLAGADTQYF.

Details on this clone: Distinct nucleotide sequences in the sample also encode this CDR3. The rearrangement joins TRBV28 to TRBJ2-1; possibly TRBD2 for D (5 bases). The V end was cut by 3 bases, the J end by 7 bases, with 10 bases between. From germline, CDR1 is MDHEN and CDR2 SYDVKM. This CDR3 spans 13 amino acids. In nucleotides, the CDR3 is TGTGCCAGCAGTTTTCGCGGGCGGAATGAGCAGTTCTTC. Its translation: CASSFRGRNEQFF.

The chain uses TRBV28 and TRBJ2-7, with TRBD2 as a possible D gene (5 bases). Trimming left V 5 bases short and J 0 bases short, with 20 bases between. CDR3 length equals 17 residues. Germline V lookup: CDR1 MDHEN, CDR2 SYDVKM. CDR3 loop: CASSETGAGGSSYEQYF. Here the CDR3 DNA reads TGTGCCAGCAGTGAGACTGGTGCTGGTGGGAGCTCCTACGAGCAGTACTTC. Using reference TRBV28 and TRBJ2-7 for the parts outside the CDR3, the full variable domain is DVKVTQSSRYLVKRTGEKVFLECVQDMDHENMFWYRQDPGLGLRLIYFSYDVKMKEKGDIPEGYSVSREKKERFSLILESASTNQTSMYLCASSETGAGGSSYEQYFGPGTRLTVT.

In its sample, this clone was seen once. The chain is built from TRBV5-1 and TRBJ2-7; D is unresolved. V lost 0 bases, J lost 5 bases, and 18 bases lay in between. In germline, CDR1 is SGHRS, CDR2 YFSETQ. This CDR3 spans 16 amino acids. The CDR3 region is CASSLAPGILRNEQYF. The CDR3 region has the DNA TGCGCCAGCAGCTTGGCCCCAGGAATCCTTAGGAACGAGCAGTACTTC.

The CDR3 here is CASSSTQSQPQHF. In DNA form, the CDR3 reads TGTGCCAGCAGCTCCACCCAGAGTCAGCCCCAGCATTTT. This sequence joins TRBV5-6 and TRBJ1-5, with no clear D. Per the germline V gene, CDR1 is SGHDT and CDR2 is YYEEEE. This CDR3 contains 13 residues. Trimming removed 3 bases at V and 6 bases at J, with 10 bases between.

This chain links TRBV10-3 with TRBJ2-3; 9 bases fit TRBD2. The CDR3 is 15 residues long. From germline, CDR1 is ENHRY and CDR2 SYGVKD. The ends lost 4 bases at V and 3 bases at J; junction bases unmatched: 5. CDR3 bases: TGTGCCATCAGTGGGGTAGCGGGAGTTACAGATACGCAGTATTTT. Translated: CAISGVAGVTDTQYF.

The V and J genes are TRBV6-6 and TRBJ2-6, with TRBD1 matching 8 bases. The CDR3 contains 15 residues. Germline lookup yields CDR1 MNHNY and CDR2 SVGAGI (reference sequence). V lost 5 bases and J lost 4; bases outside the gene matches: 4. The CDR3 sequence: CASSRTGRGANVLTF. In DNA, the CDR3 is TGTGCCAGCAGTCGGACAGGGCGGGGGGCCAACGTCCTGACTTTC.

This clone was seen just once. The chain has TRBV10-3 and TRBJ1-3; 8 nucleotides match TRBD1. The CDR3 contains 15 residues. Germline CDR1 is ENHRY and CDR2 is SYGVKD. The J segment lost 0 bases and the V segment lost 9 bases, leaving 7 bases of the junction unmatched. The CDR3 DNA is TGTGCCATTTGGACAGGGACCTACTCTGGAAACACCATATATTTT. It codes for CAIWTGTYSGNTIYF.

The chain joins TRBV28 to TRBJ2-3; TRBD2 matches at 12 bases. This CDR3 region has 16 residues. Germline-derived CDR1 and CDR2 are MDHEN and SYDVKM. The ends lost 8 bases at V and 0 bases at J; junction bases unmatched: 6. CDR3 DNA sequence: TGTGCCAGCTCCGGGACTAGCGGGTCTAGCACAGATACGCAGTATTTT. Translated: CASSGTSGSSTDTQYF.

The gene calls are TRBV7-2 and TRBJ2-5; no definite D call. V lost 5 bases to trimming and J lost 5 bases, with 9 bases between them. This CDR3 spans 12 amino acids. CDR1 is SGHTA, CDR2 FQGNSA, per germline. CDR3 in amino acids: CASSAKDETQYF. The CDR3 DNA is TGTGCCAGCAGCGCCAAAGACGAGACCCAGTACTTC.

The DNA of the CDR3 is TGTGCCAGCAGCGGGCCAGGACGGATCTACACCTTC. Its translation: CASSGPGRIYTF. This sequence joins TRBV21-1 and TRBJ1-2. TRBV21-1 is annotated as a pseudogene. This CDR3 is 12 amino acids long.

The chain carries TRBV19 and TRBJ2-1; TRBD2 matches 8 bases. CDR3 length: 14 residues. V was pared by 5 bases and J by 9 bases, with 9 bases of the junction left unmatched. The germline gives CDR1 LNHDA, CDR2 SQIVND (reference sequence). CDR3 nucleotides: TGTGCCAGTAGTGCCAGACTAGCGCTAACTGAGCAGTTCTTC. It encodes CASSARLALTEQFF.

J is TRBJ1-5 and V is TRBV27; D possibly corresponds to TRBD1 (5 bases). V was pared by 2 bases and J by 6 bases, with 11 bases between. Germline values: CDR1 MNHEY, CDR2 SMNVEV (reference sequence). The CDR3 sequence is 14 residues long. This chain's CDR3 is CASSLVRGSQPQHF. The CDR3 DNA is TGTGCCAGCAGTTTAGTTAGGGGCAGTCAGCCCCAGCATTTT.

This clone was seen a few times. The rearrangement joins TRBV28 to TRBJ2-2, with D hard to call. The CDR3 covers 14 residues. The germline gives CDR1 MDHEN, CDR2 SYDVKM. V was shortened by 10 bases and J by 0 bases, with 12 bases between the two germline ends. CDR3 bases: TGTGCCATCCGCCAGGTTACGAACACCGGGGAGCTGTTTTTT. Amino acid sequence: CAIRQVTNTGELFF.

The CDR3 protein is CASSQDSPREQFF. DNA of the CDR3: TGTGCCAGCAGCCAAGACTCACCAAGGGAGCAGTTCTTC. This sequence joins TRBV14 and TRBJ2-1; no firm D call. Trimming took 0 bases from V and 10 from J, leaving 10 bases between them. The germline CDR1 and CDR2 sequences are SGHDN and FVKESK. The CDR3 extends over 13 amino acids.

The rearrangement links TRBV18 to TRBJ2-7; 10 bases map to TRBD1. The germline V gene has CDR1 KGHSH and CDR2 LQKENI. The CDR3 extends over 13 amino acids. The V gene end was trimmed by 5 bases and the J gene end by 5 bases; junction bases not matched to a gene: 3. As DNA, the CDR3 is TGTGCCAGCTCAACAGGGACAGGGGACGAGCAGTACTTC. It codes for CASSTGTGDEQYF.

The rearrangement uses TRBV7-3 and TRBJ2-7; 10 bases map to TRBD1. The CDR3 has 16 residues. Trimming took 0 bases from V and 9 from J; bases not matched to a gene: 11. Germline lookup yields CDR1 SGHTA and CDR2 FQGTGA. The CDR3 protein is CASSLTGPGTGVLQYF. The DNA for the CDR3 is TGTGCCAGCAGCTTAACTGGTCCCGGGACAGGGGTATTGCAGTACTTC.

The chain recombines TRBV5-1 with TRBJ2-7; TRBD2 aligns across 8 bases. After removal of 1 base from V and 6 bases from J, the junction contained 9 bases not matched to a gene. CDR1 and CDR2 (germline): SGHRS, YFSETQ. The CDR3 is made up of 15 amino acids. CDR3 nucleotides: TGCGCCAGCAGCTTGAACCCAGCGGGAGTGTTCGAGCAGTACTTC. This encodes CASSLNPAGVFEQYF.